Each of the 21 T cell receptor beta chains below was sequenced from the same sample in a study of cytomegalovirus exposure and HLA in healthy donors. Primers for the PCR totalled 60 Vbeta and 13 Jbeta. Libraries were prepared by immunoSEQ multiplex PCR; TCRdb keeps only in-frame clonotypes and omits some of them. The table includes 100,000 to 150,000 clones, more than 75% detected once. The sequencing sample was made of PBMCs. Receptors were obtained from a woman between 25 and 40 years old in good health and CMV-seronegative.

The rearrangement joins TRBV28 to TRBJ1-2, with 8 positions matching TRBD1. CDR3 length: 14 residues. J was trimmed by 7 bases and V by 6 bases; bases with no gene match: 10. In germline, CDR1 is MDHEN, CDR2 SYDVKM. CDR3 region: CASRAQGVSFGYTF. CDR3 nucleotide sequence: TGTGCCAGCAGGGCACAGGGGGTTTCTTTTGGCTACACCTTC.

The chain joins TRBV28 to TRBJ2-7; 7 nucleotides agree with TRBD1. This CDR3 region has 15 residues. Germline-derived CDR1 and CDR2 are MDHEN and SYDVKM. Germline trimming cut 4 bases from V and 1 base from J; bases unmatched to any gene: 7. The CDR3 is CASSYRPGQSYEQYF. CDR3 DNA sequence: TGTGCCAGCAGTTACCGACCGGGACAGTCCTACGAGCAGTACTTC.

The rearrangement joins TRBV5-1 to TRBJ2-7; the match to TRBD1 covers 7 bases. J was trimmed by 3 bases and V by 1 base; bases with no gene match: 7. The CDR3 consists of 15 residues. Germline CDR1 is SGHRS and CDR2 is YFSETQ. As DNA, the CDR3 is TGCGCCAGCAGCTTGTTTGCCGACAGGGACTACGAGCAGTACTTC. Translation gives CASSLFADRDYEQYF.

The chain combines TRBV30 with TRBJ1-3; D is uncertain. From germline, CDR1 is GTSNPN and CDR2 SVGIG (reference sequence). V lost 0 bases, J lost 3 bases, and 9 bases lay in between. This CDR3 is built from 14 residues. DNA for the CDR3: TGTGCCTGGAGTGTACTCCCATTTGGAAACACCATATATTTT. Residues: CAWSVLPFGNTIYF.

V usage is TRBV30 and J usage is TRBJ1-2; 8 bases agree with TRBD1. This CDR3 contains 12 residues. Losses at the gene ends were 1 base for V and 7 bases for J; bases not matched to a gene: 2. Germline V lookup: CDR1 GTSNPN, CDR2 SVGIG (reference sequence). The CDR3: CAWSADRGGYTF. The CDR3 DNA reads as TGTGCCTGGAGTGCCGACAGGGGTGGCTACACCTTC.

V and J are TRBV14 and TRBJ1-5, with 7 bases fitting TRBD1. The CDR3 is 15 residues long. The ends lost 2 bases at V and 2 bases at J; junction bases unmatched: 3. CDR1 is SGHDN, CDR2 FVKESK, per germline. This CDR3 reads CASSQLDRGNQPQHF. The CDR3 bases are TGTGCCAGCAGCCAACTTGACAGGGGCAATCAGCCCCAGCATTTT. The full variable domain, completed using reference TRBV14 and TRBJ1-5, is EAGVTQFPSHSVIEKGQTVTLRCDPISGHDNLYWYRRVMGKEIKFLLHFVKESKQDESGMPNNRFLAERTGGTYSTLKVQPAELEDSGVYFCASSQLDRGNQPQHFGDGTRLSIL.

The rearrangement links TRBV28 to TRBJ1-4; D possibly corresponds to TRBD1 (6 bases). Germline CDR1 reads MDHEN; CDR2 reads SYDVKM. The V end was cut by 4 bases, the J end by 3 bases, with 12 bases between. The CDR3 is 15 residues long. The CDR3 DNA sequence: TGTGCCAGCAGTTCTCCAGGGGCACCTAATGAAAAACTGTTTTTT. Protein: CASSSPGAPNEKLFF.

This clone has just a few counts. The chain employs TRBV5-1 and TRBJ2-1; TRBD2 agrees at 8 bases. V lost 4 bases, J lost 5 bases, and 2 bases stayed unmatched. The CDR3 is 13 amino acids. Germline CDR1 reads SGHRS; CDR2 reads YFSETQ. The CDR3 loop is CASSLGGDNEQFF. CDR3 bases: TGCGCCAGCAGCCTCGGGGGGGACAATGAGCAGTTCTTC.

The CDR3 is CASSPSLQEGLNTEAFF. The CDR3 nucleotides are TGTGCCAGCTCACCATCTTTACAGGAGGGCTTGAACACTGAAGCTTTCTTT. The chain recombines TRBV18 with TRBJ1-1; D might be TRBD1 (5 bases). Trimming shortened V by 2 bases and J by 0 bases, and 16 bases separated the two germline ends. There are 17 residues in the CDR3. Looked up from germline, CDR1 is KGHSH and CDR2 is LQKENI.

The chain carries TRBV7-9 and TRBJ1-1; a weak D match, TRBD1 (6 bases). The V and J ends lost 5 bases and 2 bases respectively, with 18 bases between them. From germline, CDR1 is SEHNR and CDR2 FQNEAQ (reference sequence). This CDR3 region has 16 residues. CDR3 DNA sequence: TGTGCCAGCAGCATCCGGCTCAGGGGTCCTAACACTGAAGCTTTCTTT. The encoded protein is CASSIRLRGPNTEAFF.

This rearrangement joins TRBV18 to TRBJ2-5; no firm D call. V shed 0 bases and J shed 9 bases, with 11 bases lying between them. CDR3 length equals 13 residues. CDR1 and CDR2 (germline): KGHSH, LQKENI. The CDR3 sequence: CASSPPERQAQYF. The CDR3 DNA is TGTGCCAGCTCACCACCGGAACGACAAGCCCAGTACTTC.

The chain employs TRBV6-5 and TRBJ1-6; D call uncertain. The CDR3 spans 13 residues. Trimming pared 2 bases from V and 12 bases from J, leaving 11 bases between. Germline CDR1 and CDR2: MNHEY and SVGAGI. CDR3 sequence (DNA): TGTGCCAGCAGTTACCAGGTCTGGCAACCCCTCCACTTT. Its translation: CASSYQVWQPLHF.

The rearrangement joins TRBV19 to TRBJ1-2; TRBD1 matches 7 bases. In germline, CDR1 is LNHDA, CDR2 SQIVND (reference sequence). Losses at the gene ends were 6 bases for V and 5 bases for J; bases not matched to a gene: 18. This CDR3 is 17 amino acids long. This chain's CDR3 is CASRRGRPGQRLYGYTF. DNA of the CDR3: TGTGCCAGTAGGCGGGGAAGGCCGGGACAGCGGCTATATGGCTACACCTTC.

This chain connects TRBV4-3 to TRBJ2-2; 12 bases match TRBD2. The germline V gene has CDR1 LGHNA and CDR2 YSLEER. The CDR3 extends over 16 amino acids. Trimming cost V 1 base and J 6 bases; bases outside gene matches: 3. In nucleotides, the CDR3 is TGCGCCAGCAGCCAAGCGAGACTAGCGGGAGCCGGGGAGCTGTTTTTT. Protein: CASSQARLAGAGELFF.

This chain uses TRBV30 with TRBJ1-4; D not certain. The germline V and J ends were trimmed by 2 bases and 6 bases, with 7 bases remaining between them. The CDR3 totals 12 residues. Germline CDR1 is GTSNPN and CDR2 is SVGIG (reference sequence). The CDR3: CAWSHGDEKLFF. The CDR3 nucleotides are TGTGCCTGGAGTCACGGTGATGAAAAACTGTTTTTT.

This chain joins TRBV27 and TRBJ2-1; TRBD2 might be the D (6 bases). This CDR3 has 14 amino acids. V gave up 4 bases and J gave up 4 bases, with 11 bases separating them. Germline loops: CDR1 MNHEY, CDR2 SMNVEV (reference sequence). The CDR3 DNA reads as TGTGCCAGCAGTTCCCCCGGGGGTTACAATGAGCAGTTCTTC. Protein: CASSSPGGYNEQFF.

DNA for the CDR3: TGTGCCAGCAGCCCGTGGACAGGGTCTAACTATGGCTACACCTTC. Its translation: CASSPWTGSNYGYTF. V is TRBV5-4 and J is TRBJ1-2; 8 bases map to TRBD1. J was trimmed by 0 bases and V by 4 bases; bases with no gene match: 5. Germline V gene data show CDR1 as SGHNT and CDR2 as YYREEE (reference sequence). CDR3 length: 15 amino acids.

The J gene is TRBJ1-2, the V gene TRBV5-6; D is possibly TRBD1 (6 bases). Trimming took 4 bases from V and 7 from J, leaving 11 bases between them. Germline V gene lookup returns CDR1 SGHDT and CDR2 YYEEEE. The CDR3 is made up of 12 amino acids. The CDR3 region has the DNA TGTGCCAGCAGCCGCGGCAGGGGTGGCTACACCTTC. This translates into CASSRGRGGYTF. Using reference TRBV5-6 and TRBJ1-2 for the parts outside the CDR3, the full variable domain is DAGVTQSPTHLIKTRGQQVTLRCSPKSGHDTVSWYQQALGQGPQFIFQYYEEEERQRGNFPDRFSGHQFPNYSSELNVNALLLGDSALYLCASSRGRGGYTFGSGTRLTVV.

The rearrangement uses TRBV5-4 and TRBJ2-7; perhaps TRBD2 as D (6 bases). Trimming pared 4 bases from V and 5 bases from J, leaving 16 bases between. CDR1 is SGHNT and CDR2 is YYREEE in the germline V gene (reference sequence). This CDR3 region has 14 residues. The CDR3 spells CASSPPLASHEQYF. The CDR3 DNA follows: TGTGCCAGCAGCCCCCCCCTAGCGTCCCACGAGCAGTACTTC.

The table lists this clone with a count of one. The chain has TRBV5-1 and TRBJ2-3; TRBD2 agrees at 11 bases. Unmatched junction bases numbered 5, after V lost 3 bases and J lost 2 bases. Germline CDR1 is SGHRS and CDR2 is YFSETQ. The CDR3 loop spans 16 amino acids. CDR3 loop: CASSSYSGRATDTQYF. The CDR3 DNA is TGCGCCAGCAGCTCCTATAGCGGGAGGGCCACAGATACGCAGTATTTT.

V is TRBV20-1 and J is TRBJ2-7, with no clear D. The germline gives CDR1 DFQATT, CDR2 SNEGSKA (reference sequence). The CDR3 is made up of 11 amino acids. Trimming removed 5 bases at V and 1 base at J, with 6 bases between. CDR3 residues: CSASISYEQYF. DNA for the CDR3: TGCAGTGCTTCTATATCCTACGAGCAGTACTTC.